These T cell receptor beta chains were read from a single sample in a study of T cells after yellow fever vaccination. Each CDR3 protein gets one entry after TCRdb re-called the 5' RACE reads with MiXCR. The sample shows about 340,000 distinct CDR3 sequences, about 4% of them seen only once. The material was PBMCs, obtained 5 days after the yellow fever booster vaccination. These receptors came from a young man who received the YFV17D yellow fever vaccine. CDR3s include the opening cysteine and the closing phenylalanine or tryptophan. Fields, in order: V gene, clone size, D gene, J gene, CDR3 DNA, CDR3 protein. A D gene is named only where the DNA matches it firmly. Some rows mark clone size as missing; the rest say once, few, many or name a class of expanded clone.

V gene: TRBV5-4
clone size: few
D gene: TRBD1
J gene: TRBJ1-1
CDR3 DNA: TGTGCCAGCAGCCCCCTAGACAGGGAGGCTGAAGCTTTCTTT
CDR3 protein: CASSPLDREAEAFF

V gene: TRBV20-1
clone size: many
D gene: TRBD1
J gene: TRBJ1-2
CDR3 DNA: TGCAGTGCTAGAGCGACAGGGGGTCGGGTTGGCTACACCTTC
CDR3 protein: CSARATGGRVGYTF

V gene: TRBV7-2
clone size: few
D gene: TRBD2
J gene: TRBJ2-4
CDR3 DNA: TGTGCCAGCAGCTTAGTGGGGCTAGCGGGGGGGCTAGCCAAAAACATTCAGTACTTC
CDR3 protein: CASSLVGLAGGLAKNIQYF

V gene: TRBV12-3/TRBV12-4
clone size: many
D gene: -
J gene: TRBJ2-1
CDR3 DNA: TGTGCCAGCATCAATTACAGGGGGGGTGAGCAGTTCTTC
CDR3 protein: CASINYRGGEQFF

V gene: TRBV6-5
clone size: few
D gene: TRBD2
J gene: TRBJ2-3
CDR3 DNA: TGTGCCAGCAGTTACGCCGGGCGGGGGGGAACAGATACGCAGTATTTT
CDR3 protein: CASSYAGRGGTDTQYF

V gene: TRBV24-1
clone size: few
D gene: -
J gene: TRBJ1-3
CDR3 DNA: TGTGCCACCAGTGATCCTGACTCTGGAAACACCATATATTTT
CDR3 protein: CATSDPDSGNTIYF

V gene: TRBV18
clone size: few
D gene: -
J gene: TRBJ1-1
CDR3 DNA: TGTGCCAGCTCACCAACCCCAGGGAGGGACACTGAAGCTTTCTTT
CDR3 protein: CASSPTPGRDTEAFF

V gene: TRBV4-1
clone size: few
D gene: -
J gene: TRBJ2-1
CDR3 DNA: TGCGCCAGCAGCCAAGATGGGCGGGGGCGATACAATGAGCAGTTCTTC
CDR3 protein: CASSQDGRGRYNEQFF

V gene: TRBV5-1
clone size: many
D gene: TRBD1
J gene: TRBJ2-3
CDR3 DNA: TGCGCCAGCAGCTCCGGGACAGAAACAGATACGCAGTATTTT
CDR3 protein: CASSSGTETDTQYF

V gene: TRBV2
clone size: few
D gene: TRBD2
J gene: TRBJ2-1
CDR3 DNA: TGTGCCAGCAGTGCGATAGGACTAGCGGCTTACAATGAGCAGTTCTTC
CDR3 protein: CASSAIGLAAYNEQFF

V gene: TRBV29-1
clone size: few
D gene: -
J gene: TRBJ1-1
CDR3 DNA: TGCAGCGAGAGAGAAAACACTGAAGCTTTCTTT
CDR3 protein: CSERENTEAFF

V gene: TRBV12-3/TRBV12-4
clone size: -
D gene: -
J gene: TRBJ2-7
CDR3 DNA: TGTGCCAGCAGTTTTAGTTCGGTCGGCGGGTACGAGCAGTACTTC
CDR3 protein: CASSFSSVGGYEQYF

V gene: TRBV5-1
clone size: -
D gene: -
J gene: TRBJ1-6
CDR3 DNA: TGCGCCAGCAGCCTCGTTCCGCCGGGATCGGGGGCCATATTGCGGAATTCACCCCTCCACTTT
CDR3 protein: CASSLVPPGSGAILRNSPLHF

V gene: TRBV4-1
clone size: few
D gene: -
J gene: TRBJ2-1
CDR3 DNA: TGCGCCAGCAGCCATTCTTGGACAGACTACAATGAGCAGTTCTTC
CDR3 protein: CASSHSWTDYNEQFF

V gene: TRBV9
clone size: few
D gene: -
J gene: TRBJ2-5
CDR3 DNA: TGTGCCAGCAGCGTAGGAGTGGGACCAGCCGGAGAGACCCAGTACTTC
CDR3 protein: CASSVGVGPAGETQYF

V gene: TRBV7-2
clone size: -
D gene: -
J gene: TRBJ2-4
CDR3 DNA: TGTGCCAGCAGCTTAGTGGCCCCTCAGGGAAACATTCAGTACTTC
CDR3 protein: CASSLVAPQGNIQYF

V gene: TRBV7-9
clone size: -
D gene: -
J gene: TRBJ2-5
CDR3 DNA: TGTGCCAGCGGCCGAGCGGAGAAAGAGACCCAGTACTTC
CDR3 protein: CASGRAEKETQYF

V gene: TRBV29-1
clone size: -
D gene: -
J gene: TRBJ2-1
CDR3 DNA: TGCAGCGTTGAAGATCGGACCGACGGGGATGAGCAGTTCTTC
CDR3 protein: CSVEDRTDGDEQFF

V gene: TRBV7-2
clone size: -
D gene: -
J gene: TRBJ1-2
CDR3 DNA: TGTGCCAGCAGCTTAGCGCGGGGCAGGGGCTATGGCTACACCTTC
CDR3 protein: CASSLARGRGYGYTF

V gene: TRBV5-1
clone size: -
D gene: -
J gene: TRBJ1-1
CDR3 DNA: TGCGCCAGCAGCCCCCAGGTCTCGTACACTGAAGCTTTCTTT
CDR3 protein: CASSPQVSYTEAFF

V gene: TRBV24-1
clone size: few
D gene: -
J gene: TRBJ1-4
CDR3 DNA: TGTGCCACCAGTGCTCCCCGGACCCGGATGTATGAAAAACTGTTTTTT
CDR3 protein: CATSAPRTRMYEKLFF

V gene: TRBV5-4
clone size: few
D gene: -
J gene: TRBJ2-6
CDR3 DNA: TGTGCCAGCAGCTTGGACAGCGCGCGCTCTGGGGCCAACGTCCTGACTTTC
CDR3 protein: CASSLDSARSGANVLTF

V gene: TRBV12-3/TRBV12-4
clone size: few
D gene: -
J gene: TRBJ2-1
CDR3 DNA: TGTGCCAGCAGCCGTCCGAATCTAGAGGAGCAGTTCTTC
CDR3 protein: CASSRPNLEEQFF